This passage covers 7 T cell receptor beta chains from one sample sequenced in a study of patients and donors after allogeneic stem cell transplantation. TCRdb reanalysed the RT-PCR reads using MiXCR and keeps one entry per CDR3 protein. The sample lists approximately 200,000 distinct CDR3 sequences; 14% were seen once. Sequences were obtained from blood, either unsorted or a sorted T cell fraction (not recorded which). The receptors derive from a human donor who was either an allogeneic HSCT recipient or a stem cell or donor lymphocyte infusion donor (not recorded which). It is not recorded whose cells these are; they may come from a transplant donor.

The chain combines TRBV5-8 with TRBJ2-4, with D possibly matching TRBD1 (5 bases). The CDR3 is 13 residues long. The germline CDR1 and CDR2 sequences are SGHTS and YDEGEE. Between the trimmed V and J ends, which lost 4 bases and 6 bases, there was a span of 11 bases. This chain's CDR3 is CASSPEGANIQYF. DNA of the CDR3: TGTGCCAGCAGCCCTGAAGGGGCAAACATTCAGTACTTC.

This clonotype was counted between two and nine times. The V and J genes are TRBV12-3 or TRBV12-4 and TRBJ2-1; 7 bases match TRBD1. J was trimmed by 13 bases and V by 5 bases; bases with no gene match: 8. The CDR3 is 12 amino acids. CDR3 bases: TGTGCCAGCAGTCCGGACAGGCCGACTCAGTTCTTC. Translating it yields CASSPDRPTQFF.

V and J are TRBV12-3 or TRBV12-4 and TRBJ2-1; D possibly corresponds to TRBD2 (6 bases). This CDR3 is built from 15 residues. V was pared by 5 bases and J by 7 bases, with 18 bases between. This chain's CDR3 is CASSPRLGLWNEQFF. CDR3 nucleotide sequence: TGTGCCAGCAGTCCAAGACTAGGTTTATGGAATGAGCAGTTCTTC.

The chain joins TRBV19 to TRBJ2-5, with TRBD2 matching over 7 bases. There are 13 residues in the CDR3. Germline V lookup: CDR1 LNHDA, CDR2 SQIVND (reference sequence). J was trimmed by 0 bases and V by 5 bases; bases with no gene match: 0. CDR3 sequence reads: CASSGGDQETQYF. The DNA of the CDR3 is TGTGCCAGTAGTGGGGGGGACCAAGAGACCCAGTACTTC.

This clonotype appeared a few times. The chain's CDR3 is CASRGGAIASELFF. The CDR3 DNA reads as TGCGCCAGCAGAGGGGGGGCGATAGCGAGTGAGCTGTTTTTT. This rearrangement joins TRBV4-3 to TRBJ2-2, with D possibly being TRBD2 (7 bases). This CDR3 spans 14 amino acids. V was shortened by 6 bases and J by 11 bases, with 19 bases between the two germline ends. From germline, CDR1 is LGHNA and CDR2 YSLEER.

J is TRBJ1-5 and V is TRBV5-1, with D hard to call. The CDR3 consists of 14 residues. The V gene lost 0 bases and the J gene lost 7 bases, with 11 bases spanning the gap. Germline-derived CDR1 and CDR2 are SGHRS and YFSETQ. CDR3 sequence: CASSLEEGRQPQHF. The CDR3 nucleotides are TGCGCCAGCAGCTTGGAGGAGGGTCGACAGCCCCAGCATTTT.

This clonotype has a count of ten or more. The chain combines TRBV20-1 with TRBJ2-1; TRBD2 might be the D (6 bases). This CDR3 has 14 amino acids. V shed 5 bases and J shed 1 base, with 12 bases lying between them. Germline values: CDR1 DFQATT, CDR2 SNEGSKA (reference sequence). CDR3 in amino acids: CSASGRGSYNEQFF. CDR3 DNA: TGCAGTGCTTCCGGGAGAGGATCCTACAATGAGCAGTTCTTC.